Only a few counts were recorded for the clone carrying this TCR beta chain. Its specificity is unknown. These data originate in a study of regulatory T cells in long-lasting Graves disease. Study-wide points: Persistent Graves' patients showed less TCR diversity than newly diagnosed patients showed. Favored gene segments in persistent disease were TRBV28, TRBJ1-2 and TRBJ2-5.

CDR3-region Arm-PCR and iRepertoire HTBI primers produced the TCR beta libraries. TCRdb re-called the multiplex PCR reads through MiXCR, storing one row per CDR3 protein. The profile covers fewer than 400,000 distinct CDR3 sequences, with 15% to 20% appearing a single time and less than 45% taken by the ten largest. Trimming took 0 bases from V and 3 from J; bases not matched to a gene: 5. Germline CDR1 reads SGDLS; CDR2 reads YYNGEE. CDR3 length: 16 residues. Stated time point: newly diagnosed GD, antithyroid drugs for less than 3 months. The TCR library was prepared using RNA isolated from PBMCs. As a group, patients came from one endocrinology department in Xi'an, China. Staff took roughly 9 milliliters of peripheral blood and put it into EDTA tubes.

The clonotype comes from a female donor with Graves disease. The sequences come from peripheral blood mononuclear cells (PBMCs), collected at new diagnosis, from a patient treated with antithyroid drugs. This chain uses TRBV9 with TRBJ2-3; 9 bases map to TRBD2. The CDR3 spells CASSVGAGGETDTQYF. The CDR3 region has the DNA TGTGCCAGCAGCGTAGGGGCGGGAGGGGAGACAGATACGCAGTATTTT.